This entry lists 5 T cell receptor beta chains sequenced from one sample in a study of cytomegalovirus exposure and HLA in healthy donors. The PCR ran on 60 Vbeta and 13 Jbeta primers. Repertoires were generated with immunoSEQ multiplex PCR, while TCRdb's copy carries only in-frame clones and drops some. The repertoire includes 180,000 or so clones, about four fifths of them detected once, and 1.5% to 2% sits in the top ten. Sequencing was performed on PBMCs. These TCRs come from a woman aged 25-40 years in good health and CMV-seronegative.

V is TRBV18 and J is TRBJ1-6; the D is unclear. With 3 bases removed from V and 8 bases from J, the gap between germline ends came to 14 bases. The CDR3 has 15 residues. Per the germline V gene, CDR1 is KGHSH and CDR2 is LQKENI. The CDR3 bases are TGTGCCAGCTCACCGATGAGGGTAGTTGATTCACCCCTCCACTTT. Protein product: CASSPMRVVDSPLHF.

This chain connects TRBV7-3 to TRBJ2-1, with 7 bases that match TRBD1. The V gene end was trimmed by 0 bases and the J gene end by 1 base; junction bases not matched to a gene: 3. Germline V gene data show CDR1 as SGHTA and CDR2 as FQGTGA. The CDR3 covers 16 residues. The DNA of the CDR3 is TGTGCCAGCAGCTTAACCGTCAGGGGGTCCTACAATGAGCAGTTCTTC. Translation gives CASSLTVRGSYNEQFF. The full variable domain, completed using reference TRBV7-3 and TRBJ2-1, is GAGVSQTPSNKVTEKGKYVELRCDPISGHTALYWYRQSLGQGPEFLIYFQGTGAADDSGLPNDRFFAVRPEGSVSTLKIQRTERGDSAVYLCASSLTVRGSYNEQFFGPGTRLTVL.

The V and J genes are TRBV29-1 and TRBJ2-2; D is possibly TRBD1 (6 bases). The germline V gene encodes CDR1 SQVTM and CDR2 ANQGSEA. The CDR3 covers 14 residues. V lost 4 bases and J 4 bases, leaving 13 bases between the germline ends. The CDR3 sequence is CSVGNRVSTGELFF. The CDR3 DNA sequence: TGCAGCGTTGGGAACAGGGTGAGCACCGGGGAGCTGTTTTTT.

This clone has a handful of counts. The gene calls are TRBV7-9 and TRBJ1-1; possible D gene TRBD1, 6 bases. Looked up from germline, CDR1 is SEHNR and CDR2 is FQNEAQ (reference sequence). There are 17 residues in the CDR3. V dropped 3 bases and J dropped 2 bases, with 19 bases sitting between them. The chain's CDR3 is CASSLGVLDRRNTEAFF. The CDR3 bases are TGTGCCAGCAGCTTGGGCGTTTTGGACAGAAGAAACACTGAAGCTTTCTTT.

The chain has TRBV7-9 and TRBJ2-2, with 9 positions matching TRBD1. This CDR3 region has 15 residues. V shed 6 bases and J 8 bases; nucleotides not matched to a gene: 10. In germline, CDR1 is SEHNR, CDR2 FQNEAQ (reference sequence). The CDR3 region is CASRSGTGRSGELFF. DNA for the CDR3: TGTGCCAGCAGATCCGGGACAGGGCGGTCGGGGGAGCTGTTTTTT.